The clone carrying this T cell receptor (beta chain) was seen a handful of times. CDR1 is LGHNA, CDR2 YNFKEQ, per germline. The CDR3 is 15 amino acids. Trimming took 6 bases from V and 0 from J, leaving 12 bases between them. These data belong to a study of blood T cells in healthy people across ages. The second PCR ran roughly 7 to 12 cycles with a sample-barcoded 5' primer and J-beta primers. Using its own MiXCR run on the 5' RACE reads, TCRdb lists one record per CDR3 protein. The repertoire holds 600,000 to 850,000 distinct CDR3 sequences, roughly 41% seen once, with around 20% in the top ten. The chain recombines TRBV4-2 with TRBJ2-1; TRBD2 might be the D (6 bases). The TCR sequence derives from a woman in her fifties or sixties in good health. The sequenced sample was blood. The CDR3 region has the DNA TGTGCCAGCAGTATCGGGGGAGGCTCCTACAATGAGCAGTTCTTC. Translated, it gives CASSIGGGSYNEQFF.